This is a list of T cell receptor beta chains from one sample in a study of blood T cell repertoires in COVID-19. Repertoires were generated with immunoSEQ multiplex PCR, while TCRdb's copy carries only in-frame clones and drops some. The sample includes tens of thousands of clones, over 70% of them seen just once. The sample consisted of peripheral blood. The receptors derive from a woman in her sixties or seventies with acute or convalescent COVID-19. Both conserved end residues are part of each CDR3.

V: TRBV18; J: TRBJ1-1; CDR3: CASSPGDRGDTEAFF
V: TRBV13; J: TRBJ1-1; CDR3: CASSREGGITEAFF
V: TRBV6-5; J: TRBJ1-2; CDR3: CASRSGQKYGYTF
V: TRBV3-1/TRBV3-2; J: TRBJ1-1; CDR3: CASSQDLGHQNTEAFF
V: TRBV5-8; J: TRBJ2-3; CDR3: CASSLHGLAGADTQYF
V: TRBV23-1; J: TRBJ1-1; CDR3: CASSQSGWGHIMNTEAFF
V: TRBV6-5; J: TRBJ1-2; CDR3: CASSPTGGYGYTF
V: TRBV27; J: TRBJ1-2; CDR3: CASSLEGAGGYTF
V: TRBV7-3; J: TRBJ1-2; CDR3: CASSLGDSEAGDTF
V: TRBV6-5; J: TRBJ2-7; CDR3: CASDKTATEQYF